The 18 T cell receptor beta chains reported below all come from one sample, sequenced in a study of siplizumab effects on memory and regulatory T cells. Generated by immunoSEQ multiplex PCR, the TCRdb table keeps only in-frame clones and is missing some. The sample lists about 120,000 clones; about 94% were seen once. Sequencing was performed on non-Treg CD4+ T cells sorted from blood. Receptors were obtained from a human donor in good health.

The chain is built from TRBV11-3 and TRBJ2-3, with D possibly matching TRBD2 (6 bases). The germline V gene has CDR1 SGHNT and CDR2 YENEEA. Deletions cut 1 base from V and 4 bases from J, with 9 bases between. This CDR3 contains 14 residues. CDR3 residues: CASSLAGEADTQYF. CDR3 nucleotides: TGTGCCAGCAGCTTAGCGGGGGAGGCAGATACGCAGTATTTT.

The chain is built from TRBV9 and TRBJ1-1; weak D call: TRBD1 (6 bases). The germline V gene has CDR1 SGDLS and CDR2 YYNGEE. V lost 1 base to trimming and J lost 0 bases, with 13 bases between them. The CDR3 runs to 16 residues. The CDR3, as DNA: TGTGCCAGCAGCGTAACGGACAGTCTTATGAACACTGAAGCTTTCTTT. Its translation is CASSVTDSLMNTEAFF. The complete variable domain, with remaining parts taken from reference TRBV9 and TRBJ1-1, reads DSGVTQTPKHLITATGQRVTLRCSPRSGDLSVYWYQQSLDQGLQFLIQYYNGEERAKGNILERFSAQQFPDLHSELNLSSLELGDSALYFCASSVTDSLMNTEAFFGQGTRLTVV.

The gene calls are TRBV5-1 and TRBJ1-1; D may be TRBD1 (5 bases). V lost 5 bases and J 4 bases, leaving 12 bases between the germline ends. The CDR3 is made up of 13 amino acids. Germline values: CDR1 SGHRS, CDR2 YFSETQ. The CDR3 here is CASRPQGGTEAFF. The CDR3 bases are TGCGCCAGCAGACCCCAGGGAGGCACTGAAGCTTTCTTT.

The chain employs TRBV7-2 and TRBJ2-3; D is unresolved. The germline gives CDR1 SGHTA, CDR2 FQGNSA. The V end lost 5 bases, the J end lost 2 bases, and 17 bases lay between the germline ends. This CDR3 is built from 16 residues. The CDR3 DNA is TGTGCCAGCAGCGGGATGAGCGTCGCCTCCACAGATACGCAGTATTTT. It codes for CASSGMSVASTDTQYF.

The chain couples TRBV7-2 to TRBJ2-7; a possible D gene is TRBD1 (6 bases). The germline CDR1 and CDR2 sequences are SGHTA and FQGNSA. CDR3 length: 13 amino acids. The V end was cut by 6 bases, the J end by 2 bases, with 11 bases between. The DNA of the CDR3 is TGTGCCAGCAGTCTCGGGACAACCTACGAGCAGTACTTC. This translates into CASSLGTTYEQYF.

The chain uses TRBV9 and TRBJ2-7, with D unclear. This CDR3 is built from 14 residues. The germline CDR1 and CDR2 sequences are SGDLS and YYNGEE. Trimming removed 0 bases at V and 0 bases at J, with 7 bases between. Here the CDR3 reads CASSVVGSSYEQYF. CDR3 bases: TGTGCCAGCAGCGTAGTGGGAAGCTCCTACGAGCAGTACTTC.

Note on this clone: The same CDR3 also results from other DNA sequences found in this sample. The rearrangement links TRBV7-9 to TRBJ1-2, with 7 bases lining up with TRBD1. V shed 5 bases, J shed 4 bases, and the junction held 4 bases outside the gene matches. Germline CDR1 SEHNR, CDR2 FQNEAQ (reference sequence). The CDR3 consists of 13 residues. The CDR3 DNA follows: TGTGCCAGCAGCCAGACAGGGCGCTATGGCTACACCTTC. Encoded protein: CASSQTGRYGYTF. The full variable domain, with the rest looked up from reference TRBV7-9 and TRBJ1-2, is DTGVSQNPRHKITKRGQNVTFRCDPISEHNRLYWYRQTLGQGPEFLTYFQNEAQLEKSRLLSDRFSAERPKGSFSTLEIQRTEQGDSAMYLCASSQTGRYGYTFGSGTRLTVV.

The chain joins TRBV18 to TRBJ2-7; 8 positions agree with TRBD2. This CDR3 spans 15 amino acids. Germline assignment: CDR1 KGHSH and CDR2 LQKENI. J was trimmed by 0 bases and V by 0 bases; bases with no gene match: 1. CDR3 coding DNA: TGTGCCAGCTCACCACCTAGCGGGGTCTCCTACGAGCAGTACTTC. Its protein product is CASSPPSGVSYEQYF.

The gene calls are TRBV4-1 and TRBJ1-2; no firm D call. Germline V gene sequence: CDR1 MGHRA, CDR2 YSYEKL. CDR3 length equals 17 residues. Trimming removed 1 base from V and 2 bases from J, with 17 bases in between. CDR3 DNA: TGCGCCAGCAGCCAAGTTTCTGTCTGGAGCCCAAACTATGGCTACACCTTC. Protein: CASSQVSVWSPNYGYTF.

The gene calls are TRBV6-1 and TRBJ1-2, with TRBD1 matching over 7 bases. From germline, CDR1 is MNHNS and CDR2 SASEGT. The V gene end was trimmed by 9 bases and the J gene end by 8 bases; junction bases not matched to a gene: 12. This CDR3 is 13 amino acids long. The CDR3 DNA sequence: TGTGCCAGTAAAACAGGGGATTCGAGCGGCTACACCTTC. Protein: CASKTGDSSGYTF.

The chain employs TRBV21-1 and TRBJ1-1. TRBV21-1 corresponds to a pseudogene. The CDR3 sequence is 14 residues long. CDR3 region: CASSNGKLNTEAFF. CDR3 sequence (DNA): TGTGCCAGCAGCAACGGGAAGCTGAACACTGAAGCTTTCTTT.

The chain carries TRBV7-3 and TRBJ2-3, with a tentative D call TRBD2 (5 bases). Between the trimmed V and J ends, which lost 5 bases and 5 bases, there was a span of 17 bases. The CDR3 contains 15 residues. Germline values: CDR1 SGHTA, CDR2 FQGTGA. The CDR3 DNA reads as TGTGCCAGCAGCAATGCCGGACTTACCCTAGATACGCAGTATTTT. Translated: CASSNAGLTLDTQYF. The complete variable domain, with remaining parts taken from reference TRBV7-3 and TRBJ2-3, reads GAGVSQTPSNKVTEKGKYVELRCDPISGHTALYWYRQSLGQGPEFLIYFQGTGAADDSGLPNDRFFAVRPEGSVSTLKIQRTERGDSAVYLCASSNAGLTLDTQYFGPGTRLTVL.

This chain connects TRBV5-4 to TRBJ2-3; 8 bases match TRBD1. Germline CDR1 is SGHNT and CDR2 is YYREEE (reference sequence). The trim removed 4 bases at V and 0 bases at J, leaving 7 bases unmatched. The CDR3 spans 16 residues. The CDR3 region has the DNA TGTGCCAGCAGCCTAGGACAGGGATCTAGCACAGATACGCAGTATTTT. The encoded protein is CASSLGQGSSTDTQYF.

The V call is TRBV29-1, the J call TRBJ2-7; unclear D gene. Germline assignment: CDR1 SQVTM and CDR2 ANQGSEA. There are 12 residues in the CDR3. Trimming took 4 bases from V and 2 from J, leaving 9 bases between them. The CDR3 reads CSVGNSAYEQYF. In nucleotides, the CDR3 is TGCAGCGTTGGAAACAGCGCCTACGAGCAGTACTTC.

The rearrangement joins TRBV15 to TRBJ2-1; D gene ambiguous. The CDR3 extends over 13 amino acids. Between the trimmed V and J ends, which lost 6 bases and 0 bases, there was a span of 6 bases. From germline, CDR1 is LNHNV and CDR2 YYDKDF (reference sequence). CDR3 in DNA: TGTGCCACCAGGTGGGGCTCCTACAATGAGCAGTTCTTC. It codes for CATRWGSYNEQFF. The complete variable domain, with remaining parts taken from reference TRBV15 and TRBJ2-1, reads DAMVIQNPRYQVTQFGKPVTLSCSQTLNHNVMYWYQQKSSQAPKLLFHYYDKDFNNEADTPDNFQSRRPNTSFCFLDIRSPGLGDTAMYLCATRWGSYNEQFFGPGTRLTVL.

The J gene is TRBJ1-6, the V gene TRBV11-2, with unresolved D. CDR3 length: 17 residues. The germline gives CDR1 SGHAT, CDR2 FQNNGV. Trimming stripped 2 bases from V and 11 bases from J, with 22 bases between. Here the CDR3 DNA reads TGTGCCAGCAGCTTAACCCCTAGGACGGAGACTCACCCACCCCTCCACTTT. Amino acid sequence: CASSLTPRTETHPPLHF.

The rearrangement uses TRBV7-9 and TRBJ1-1; 7 bases fit TRBD1. The CDR3 consists of 15 residues. Germline V lookup: CDR1 SEHNR, CDR2 FQNEAQ (reference sequence). V dropped 11 bases and J dropped 0; count of bases not matched to a gene: 12. The CDR3 DNA reads TGTGCCTCCCGAGGGGGGGACAGTATGAACACTGAAGCTTTCTTT. Translated: CASRGGDSMNTEAFF.

As for this clone: Germline is not matched at one junction end, which may reflect a read error. Other nucleotide sequences in the sample specify the same CDR3. V gene TRBV5-1 combines with J gene TRBJ2-2; the D gene is possibly TRBD2 (5 bases). CDR1 and CDR2 from the germline V gene are SGHRS and YFSETQ. This CDR3 is 15 amino acids long. Written as DNA, the CDR3 is TGCGCTAGCAGCTTAAATCCGACTGGGAGTGGGGAGCTGTTTTTT. Residues: CASSLNPTGSGELFF.